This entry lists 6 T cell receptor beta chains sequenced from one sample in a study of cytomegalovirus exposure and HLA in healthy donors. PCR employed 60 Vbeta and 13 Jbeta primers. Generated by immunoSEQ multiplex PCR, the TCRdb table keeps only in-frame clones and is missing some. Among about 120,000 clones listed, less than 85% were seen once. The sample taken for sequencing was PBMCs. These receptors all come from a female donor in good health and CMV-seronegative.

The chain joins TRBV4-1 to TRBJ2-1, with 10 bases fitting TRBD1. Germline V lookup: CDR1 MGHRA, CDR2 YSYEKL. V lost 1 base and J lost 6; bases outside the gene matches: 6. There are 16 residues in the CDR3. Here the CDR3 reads CASSQAGTGAFNEQFF. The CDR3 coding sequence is TGCGCCAGCAGCCAAGCAGGGACAGGGGCTTTCAATGAGCAGTTCTTC.

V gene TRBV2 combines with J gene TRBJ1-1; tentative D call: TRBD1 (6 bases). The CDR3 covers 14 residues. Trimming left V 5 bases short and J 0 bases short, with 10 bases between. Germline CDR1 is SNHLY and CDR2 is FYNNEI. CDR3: CASSRRDMNTEAFF. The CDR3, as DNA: TGTGCCAGCAGTCGACGGGACATGAACACTGAAGCTTTCTTT. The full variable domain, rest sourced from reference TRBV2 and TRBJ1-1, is EPEVTQTPSHQVTQMGQEVILRCVPISNHLYFYWYRQILGQKVEFLVSFYNNEISEKSEIFDDQFSVERPDGSNFTLKIRSTKLEDSAMYFCASSRRDMNTEAFFGQGTRLTVV.

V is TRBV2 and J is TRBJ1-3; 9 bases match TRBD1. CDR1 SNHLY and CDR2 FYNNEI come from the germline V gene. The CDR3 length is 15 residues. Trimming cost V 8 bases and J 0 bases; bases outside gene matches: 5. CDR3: CASGGQGLSGNTIYF. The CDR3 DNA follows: TGTGCCAGCGGTGGACAGGGGCTCTCTGGAAACACCATATATTTT.

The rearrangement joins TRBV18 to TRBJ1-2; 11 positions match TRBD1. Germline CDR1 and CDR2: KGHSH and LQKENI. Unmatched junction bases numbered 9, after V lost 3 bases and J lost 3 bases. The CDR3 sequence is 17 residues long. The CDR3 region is CASSPRDRGGIDYGYTF. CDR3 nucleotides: TGTGCCAGCTCACCGCGGGACAGGGGGGGGATAGACTATGGCTACACCTTC.

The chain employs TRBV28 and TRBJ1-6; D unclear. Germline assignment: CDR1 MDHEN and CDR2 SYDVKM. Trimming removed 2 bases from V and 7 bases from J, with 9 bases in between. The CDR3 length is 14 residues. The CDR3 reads CASSLHSINSPLHF. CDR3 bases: TGTGCCAGCAGTTTACACAGCATAAATTCACCCCTCCACTTT.

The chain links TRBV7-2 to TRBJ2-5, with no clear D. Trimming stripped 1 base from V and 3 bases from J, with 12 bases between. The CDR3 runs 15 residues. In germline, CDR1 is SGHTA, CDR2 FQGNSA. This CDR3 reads CASSLDPARKETQYF. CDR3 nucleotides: TGTGCCAGCAGCTTAGACCCGGCTAGAAAAGAGACCCAGTACTTC.